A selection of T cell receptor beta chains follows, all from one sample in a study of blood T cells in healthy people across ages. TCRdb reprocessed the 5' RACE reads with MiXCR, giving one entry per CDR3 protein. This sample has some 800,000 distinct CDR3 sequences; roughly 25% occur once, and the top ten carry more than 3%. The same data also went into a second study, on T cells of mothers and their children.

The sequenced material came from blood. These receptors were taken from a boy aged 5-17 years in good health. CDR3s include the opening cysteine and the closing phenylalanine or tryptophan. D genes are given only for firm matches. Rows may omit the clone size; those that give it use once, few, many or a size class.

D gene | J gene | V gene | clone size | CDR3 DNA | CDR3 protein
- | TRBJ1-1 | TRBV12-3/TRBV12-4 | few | TGTGCCAGCAGCCCGGGAACATCGGGCGAAGCTTTCTTT | CASSPGTSGEAFF
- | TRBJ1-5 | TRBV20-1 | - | TGCAGTGCTAGAGAAAATCGGGGGCACCAGCCCCAGCATTTT | CSARENRGHQPQHF
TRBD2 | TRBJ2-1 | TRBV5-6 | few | TGTGCCGGGGGACTAGCAGGGGGTGAGCAGTTCTTC | CAGGLAGGEQFF
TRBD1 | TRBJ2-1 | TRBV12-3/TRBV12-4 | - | TGTGCCAGCTCACGGGACAGGGACAATGAGCAGTTCTTC | CASSRDRDNEQFF
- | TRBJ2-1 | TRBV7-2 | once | TGTGCCAGCAGCTTAGGGGGACAACATGAGCAGTTCTTC | CASSLGGQHEQFF
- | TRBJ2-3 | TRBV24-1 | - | TGTGCCACCAGTGACGTCGTGAGGACAGATACGCAGTATTTT | CATSDVVRTDTQYF
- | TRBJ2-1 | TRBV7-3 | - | TGTGCCAGCAGCCCGAGGGGCCCCTGGGACAATGAGCAGTTCTTC | CASSPRGPWDNEQFF
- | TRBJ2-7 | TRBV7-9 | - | TGTGCCAGCAGCTCCACGGACGAGTCCTACGAGCAGTACTTC | CASSSTDESYEQYF
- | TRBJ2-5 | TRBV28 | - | TGTGCCAGCAGTTCTCCGGGCTCCAGGGGGGATCAGTACTTC | CASSSPGSRGDQYF
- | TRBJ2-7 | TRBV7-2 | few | TGTGCCAGCAGATCCGGGACATATTACGAGCAGTACTTC | CASRSGTYYEQYF
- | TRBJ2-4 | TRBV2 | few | TGTGCCAGCGTCTTGGGCCCCGAACAGGATCAGTACTTC | CASVLGPEQDQYF
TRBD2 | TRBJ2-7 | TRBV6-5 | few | TGTGCCAGCAGTTCCCGGACTAGCGGTACCTACGAGCAGTACTTC | CASSSRTSGTYEQYF
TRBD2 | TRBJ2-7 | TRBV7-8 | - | TGTGCCAGCAGCTTAGGTTTGGCTAGCGGGGGAAAGACCTACGAGCAGTACTTC | CASSLGLASGGKTYEQYF
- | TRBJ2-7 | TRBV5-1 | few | TGCGCCAGCAGCTTAAGATTCCGGACAGATCTCCTCCCTCCCTACGAGCAGTACTTC | CASSLRFRTDLLPPYEQYF
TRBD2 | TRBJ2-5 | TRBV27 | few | TGTGCCAGCAGACCCCTTGCCCTAGCGGGGCAAGAGACCCAGTACTTC | CASRPLALAGQETQYF
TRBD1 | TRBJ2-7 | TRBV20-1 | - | TGCAGTGCTAGTGGGACAGGGCCCCGGAAGGAGCAGTACTTC | CSASGTGPRKEQYF
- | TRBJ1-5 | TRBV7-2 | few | TGTGCCAGCTGCTGGGCGGATAGCAATCAGCCCCAGCATTTT | CASCWADSNQPQHF